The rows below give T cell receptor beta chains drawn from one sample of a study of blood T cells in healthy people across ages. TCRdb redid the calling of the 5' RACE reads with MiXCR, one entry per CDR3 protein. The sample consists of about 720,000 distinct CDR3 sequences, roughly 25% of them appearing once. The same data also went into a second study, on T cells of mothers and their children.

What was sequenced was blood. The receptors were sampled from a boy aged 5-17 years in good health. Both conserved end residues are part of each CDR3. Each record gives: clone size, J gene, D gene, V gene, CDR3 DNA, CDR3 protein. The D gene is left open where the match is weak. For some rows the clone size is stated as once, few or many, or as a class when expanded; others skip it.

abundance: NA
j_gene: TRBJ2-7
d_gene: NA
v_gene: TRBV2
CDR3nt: TGTGCCAGCAGTGAACGGCAGGAGATCTACGAGCAGTACTTC
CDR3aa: CASSERQEIYEQYF

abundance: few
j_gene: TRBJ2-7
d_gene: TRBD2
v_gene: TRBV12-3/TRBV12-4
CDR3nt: TGTGCCAGCAGTTCCGGACTAGCGGGATTTTACGAGCAGTACTTC
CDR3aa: CASSSGLAGFYEQYF

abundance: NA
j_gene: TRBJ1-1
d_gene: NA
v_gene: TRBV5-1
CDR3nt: TGCGCCAGCAGCGCCTTACTGAACACTGAAGCTTTCTTT
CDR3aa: CASSALLNTEAFF

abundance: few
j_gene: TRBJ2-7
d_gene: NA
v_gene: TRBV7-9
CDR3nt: TGTGCCAGCAGAAGAGCGGGTTCTTCCTACGAGCAGTACTTC
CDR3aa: CASRRAGSSYEQYF

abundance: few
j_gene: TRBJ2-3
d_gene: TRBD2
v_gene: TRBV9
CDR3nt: TGTGCCAGCAGCGATAGCGGGGTCACAGATACGCAGTATTTT
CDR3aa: CASSDSGVTDTQYF

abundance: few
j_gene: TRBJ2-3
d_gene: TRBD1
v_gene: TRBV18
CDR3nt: TGTGCCAGCTCATTAACCGGGACAGGGGGCTTGACAGATACGCAGTATTTT
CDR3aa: CASSLTGTGGLTDTQYF

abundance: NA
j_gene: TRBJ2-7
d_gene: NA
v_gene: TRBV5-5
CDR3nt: TGTGCCAGCAGCTTGGAACAGTTAGGCATCTACGAGCAGTACTTC
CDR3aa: CASSLEQLGIYEQYF

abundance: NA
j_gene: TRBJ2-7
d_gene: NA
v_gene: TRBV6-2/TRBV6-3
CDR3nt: TGTGCCAGCAGCCACGGAGGCGAGAGCTCCTACGAGCAGTACTTC
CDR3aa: CASSHGGESSYEQYF

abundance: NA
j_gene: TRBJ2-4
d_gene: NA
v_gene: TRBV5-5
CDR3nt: TGTGCCAGCAAATACGGGGCTGGAGCGAACATTCAGTACTTC
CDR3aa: CASKYGAGANIQYF

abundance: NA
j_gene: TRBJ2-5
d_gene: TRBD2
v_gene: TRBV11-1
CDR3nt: TGTGCCAGCAGCTTAGTCCCCCTAGCGGGCGCGACGTACTTC
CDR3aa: CASSLVPLAGATYF

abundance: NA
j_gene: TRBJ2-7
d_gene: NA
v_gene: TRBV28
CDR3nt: TGTGCCAGCAGTTCGACAGGCAGAGCCTACGAGCAGTACTTC
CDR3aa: CASSSTGRAYEQYF

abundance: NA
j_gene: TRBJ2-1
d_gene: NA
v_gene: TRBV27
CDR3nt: TGTGCCAGCAGTTTAGACCTAGGGGGGAATGAGCAGTTCTTC
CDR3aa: CASSLDLGGNEQFF

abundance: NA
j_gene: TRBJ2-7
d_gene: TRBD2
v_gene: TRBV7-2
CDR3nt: TGTGCCAGCAGCTTGCTGACTAGCGGGATAAACTACGAGCAGTACTTC
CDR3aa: CASSLLTSGINYEQYF

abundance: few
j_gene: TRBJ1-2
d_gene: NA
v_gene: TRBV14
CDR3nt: TGTGCCAGCAGCCAGCCAGGGAACTATGGCTACACCTTC
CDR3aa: CASSQPGNYGYTF

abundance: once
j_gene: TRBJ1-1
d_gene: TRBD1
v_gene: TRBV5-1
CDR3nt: TGCGCCAGCAGCTTGGACGGGACAGGGTACCTGAACACTGGAGCTTTCTTT
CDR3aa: CASSLDGTGYLNTGAFF

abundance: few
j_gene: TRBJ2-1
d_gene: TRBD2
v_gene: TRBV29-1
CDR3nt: TGCAGCGCTGTGAGGGAGGGTAATGAGCAGTTCTTC
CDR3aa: CSAVREGNEQFF

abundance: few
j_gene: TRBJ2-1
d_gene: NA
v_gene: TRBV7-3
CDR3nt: TGTGCCAGCAGCCCTTTGGGGGGGGCGAGCTACAATGAGCAGTTCTTC
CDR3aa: CASSPLGGASYNEQFF

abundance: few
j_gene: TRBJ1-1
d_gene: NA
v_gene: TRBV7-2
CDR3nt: TGTGCCATCATTCCTACAGGGACGGCCAAAGCTTTCTTT
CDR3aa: CAIIPTGTAKAFF

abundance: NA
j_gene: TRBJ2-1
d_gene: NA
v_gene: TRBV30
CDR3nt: TGTGCCTGGGGCAGTCCCCCTGAGCAGTTCTTC
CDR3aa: CAWGSPPEQFF

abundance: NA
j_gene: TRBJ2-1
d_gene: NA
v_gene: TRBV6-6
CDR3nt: TGTGCCAGCAGCGGGAATCGCGATGAGCAGTTCTTC
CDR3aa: CASSGNRDEQFF

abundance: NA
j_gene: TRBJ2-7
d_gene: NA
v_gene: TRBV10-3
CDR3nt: TGTGCCATCATGACAGCCTCCTACGAGCAGTACTTC
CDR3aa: CAIMTASYEQYF

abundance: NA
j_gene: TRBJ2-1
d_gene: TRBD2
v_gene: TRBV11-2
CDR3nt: TGTGCCAGCAGCCCGTTGACTAGCGGGGTTTACAATGAGCAGTTCTTC
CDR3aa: CASSPLTSGVYNEQFF

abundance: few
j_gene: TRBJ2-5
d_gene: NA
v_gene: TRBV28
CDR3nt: TGTGCCAGCACCGACACTGGGAGGGGGAACCAAGAGACCCAGTACTTC
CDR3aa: CASTDTGRGNQETQYF

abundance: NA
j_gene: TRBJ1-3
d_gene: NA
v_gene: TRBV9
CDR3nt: TGTGCCAGCAGCGTCTACCTTGACAGCGCGAACTCTGGAAACACCATATATTTT
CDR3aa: CASSVYLDSANSGNTIYF

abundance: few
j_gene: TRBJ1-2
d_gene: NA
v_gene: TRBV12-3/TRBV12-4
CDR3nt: TGTGCCAGCAGCCAAACAAAGGGCTATGGCTACACCTTC
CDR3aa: CASSQTKGYGYTF

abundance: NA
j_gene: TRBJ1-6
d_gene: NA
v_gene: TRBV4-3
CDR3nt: TGCGCCAGCAGCCAAGAATCTTATAATTCACCCCTCCACTTT
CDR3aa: CASSQESYNSPLHF

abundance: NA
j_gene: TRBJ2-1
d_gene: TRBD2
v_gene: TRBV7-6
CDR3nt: TGTGCCAGCAGCCTTTCCGCCGGGACTAGCCCCTACAATGAGCAGTTCTTC
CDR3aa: CASSLSAGTSPYNEQFF

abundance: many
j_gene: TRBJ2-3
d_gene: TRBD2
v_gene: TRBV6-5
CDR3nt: TGTGCCAGCAGAAACGGACTAGCGGGGACAGATACGCAGTATTTT
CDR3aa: CASRNGLAGTDTQYF

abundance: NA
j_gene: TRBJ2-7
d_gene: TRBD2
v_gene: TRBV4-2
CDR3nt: TGTGCCAGCAGCCAACTAGCGGGGAGGTCCTACGAGCAGTACTTC
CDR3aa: CASSQLAGRSYEQYF

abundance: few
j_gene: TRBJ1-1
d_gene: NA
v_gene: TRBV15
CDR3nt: TGTGCCACCAGAGCTGCCCACCCGAACACTGAAGCTTTCTTT
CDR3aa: CATRAAHPNTEAFF

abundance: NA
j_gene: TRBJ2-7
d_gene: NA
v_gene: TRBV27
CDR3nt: TGTGCCAGCAGTTTGGGGGGCAGGGTGGCCTACGAGCAGTACTTC
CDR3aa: CASSLGGRVAYEQYF

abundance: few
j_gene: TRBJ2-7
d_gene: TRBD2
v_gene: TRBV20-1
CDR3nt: TGCAGTGCTAGAGGACCGCTAGCGGACCTATCCTACGAGCAGTACTTC
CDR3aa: CSARGPLADLSYEQYF

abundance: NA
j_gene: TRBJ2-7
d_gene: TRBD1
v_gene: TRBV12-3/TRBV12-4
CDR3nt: TGTGCCAGCAGTTTAGTGGGACAGGACCACGAGCAGTACTTC
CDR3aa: CASSLVGQDHEQYF

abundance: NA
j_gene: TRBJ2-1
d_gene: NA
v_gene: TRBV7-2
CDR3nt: TGTGCCAGCACCTCCAAGGTTGAGCAGTTCTTC
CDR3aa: CASTSKVEQFF

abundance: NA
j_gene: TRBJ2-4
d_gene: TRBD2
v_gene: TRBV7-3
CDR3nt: TGTGCCAGCAGCATAGCGGGAGAGGGAAACATTCAGTACTTC
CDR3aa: CASSIAGEGNIQYF

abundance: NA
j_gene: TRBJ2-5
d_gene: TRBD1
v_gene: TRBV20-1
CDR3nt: TGCAGTGCTCATCAACCGTCGACAGGGTCTAGGTACTTC
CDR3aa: CSAHQPSTGSRYF

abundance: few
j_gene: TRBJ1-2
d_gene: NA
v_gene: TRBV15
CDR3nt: TGTGCCACCAGTCGCGGAACCGGGACGGATGGCTACACCTTC
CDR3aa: CATSRGTGTDGYTF

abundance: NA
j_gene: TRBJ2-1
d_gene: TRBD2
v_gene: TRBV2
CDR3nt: TGTGCCAATGGACTAGTTGATGAGCAGTTCTTC
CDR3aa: CANGLVDEQFF

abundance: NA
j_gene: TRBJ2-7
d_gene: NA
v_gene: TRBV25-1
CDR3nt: TGTGCCAGCTCTACCGGGACCCATGCCTACGAGCAGTACTTC
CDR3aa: CASSTGTHAYEQYF

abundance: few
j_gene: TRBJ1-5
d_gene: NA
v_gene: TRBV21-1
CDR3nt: TGTGCCAGCAGCACCCCACCCCCGGGACGCCCTCAGCCCCAGCATTTT
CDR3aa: CASSTPPPGRPQPQHF

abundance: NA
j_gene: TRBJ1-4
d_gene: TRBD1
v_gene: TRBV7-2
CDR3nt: TGTGCCAGCAGCTTAGACAGGGGGCATGTAAAACTGTTTTTT
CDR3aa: CASSLDRGHVKLFF

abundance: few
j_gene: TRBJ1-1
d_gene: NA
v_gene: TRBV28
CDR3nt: TGTGCCAGCAGTTTTCGGACAGCGAACACTGAAGCTTTCTTT
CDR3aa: CASSFRTANTEAFF

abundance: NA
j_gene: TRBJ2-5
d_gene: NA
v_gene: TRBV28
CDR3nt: TGTGCCAGCAGTTCAGCTGCAGGGGAGGAGACCCAGTACTTC
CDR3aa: CASSSAAGEETQYF

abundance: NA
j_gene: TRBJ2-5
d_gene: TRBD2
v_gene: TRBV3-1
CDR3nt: TGTGCCAGCAGCCAAGCTAGCGGGGGTGAGACCCAGCACTTC
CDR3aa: CASSQASGGETQHF

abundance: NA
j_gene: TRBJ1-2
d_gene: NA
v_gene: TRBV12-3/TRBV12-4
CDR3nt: TGTGCCAGCAGTTCCGCAGAGGGGCGCGGGTACTATGGCTACACCTTC
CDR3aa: CASSSAEGRGYYGYTF

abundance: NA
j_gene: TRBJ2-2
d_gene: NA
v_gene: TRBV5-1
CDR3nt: TGCGCCAGCAGCTTGGCCGACACTAAGAACACCGGGGAGCTGTTTTTT
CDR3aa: CASSLADTKNTGELFF

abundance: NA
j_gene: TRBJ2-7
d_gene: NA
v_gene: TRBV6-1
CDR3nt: TGTGCCAGCATCAGATCGCCCTACGAGCAGTACTTC
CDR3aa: CASIRSPYEQYF

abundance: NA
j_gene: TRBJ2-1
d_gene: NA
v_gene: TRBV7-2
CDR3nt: TGTGCCAACAGCTTAGGTCTCTCTTCCTACAATGAGCAGTTCTTC
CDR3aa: CANSLGLSSYNEQFF

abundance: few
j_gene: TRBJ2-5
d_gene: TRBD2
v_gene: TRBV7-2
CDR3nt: TGTGCCAGCAGCTTTGGGCTAGCGGTTACCATCCAAGAGACCCAGTACTTC
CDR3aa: CASSFGLAVTIQETQYF

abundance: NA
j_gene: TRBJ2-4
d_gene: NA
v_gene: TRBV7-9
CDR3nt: TGTGCCAGCAGCTTAGCAGGAGGAGTCGCCAAAAACATTCAGTACTTC
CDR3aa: CASSLAGGVAKNIQYF

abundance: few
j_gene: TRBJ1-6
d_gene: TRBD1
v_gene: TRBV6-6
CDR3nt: TGTGCCAGCAGTTCCTTGGGACAGGGCCCCAGGAATTCACCCCTCCACTTT
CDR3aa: CASSSLGQGPRNSPLHF

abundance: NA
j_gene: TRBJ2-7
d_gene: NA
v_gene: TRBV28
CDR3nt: TGTGCCAGCGGCGGACTGCAATACGAGCAGTACTTC
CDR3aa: CASGGLQYEQYF

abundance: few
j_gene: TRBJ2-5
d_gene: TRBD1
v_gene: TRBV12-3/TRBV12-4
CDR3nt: TGTGCCAGCAGTTTAGCCGGGACAGGGACCCAAGAGACCCAGTACTTC
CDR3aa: CASSLAGTGTQETQYF

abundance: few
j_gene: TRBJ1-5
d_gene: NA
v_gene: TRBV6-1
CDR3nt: TGTGCCAGCAGTCCGGCGGGTATTGTTCGAGGGGATCAGCCCCAGCATTTT
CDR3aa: CASSPAGIVRGDQPQHF

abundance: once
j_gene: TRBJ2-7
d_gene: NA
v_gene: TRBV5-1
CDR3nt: TGCGCCAGCAGCAGGGACGTATCCCGCGTTTACGAGCAGTACTTC
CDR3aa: CASSRDVSRVYEQYF

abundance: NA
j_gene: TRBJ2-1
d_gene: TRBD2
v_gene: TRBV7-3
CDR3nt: TGTGCCAGCAGCGAACTACTAGCGGGAACCTCCGGGGCTGAGCAGTTCTTC
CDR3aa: CASSELLAGTSGAEQFF

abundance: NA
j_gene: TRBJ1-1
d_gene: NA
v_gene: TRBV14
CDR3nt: TGTGCCAGCAGCCAAGATAGGGGTAGGACTGAAGCTTTCTTT
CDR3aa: CASSQDRGRTEAFF

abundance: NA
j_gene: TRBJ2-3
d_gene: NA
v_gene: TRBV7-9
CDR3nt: TGTGCCAGCAGCCCCATGAAGGATACGCAGTATTTT
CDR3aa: CASSPMKDTQYF

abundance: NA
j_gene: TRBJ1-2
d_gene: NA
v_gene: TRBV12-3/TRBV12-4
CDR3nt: TGTGCCAGCAGTTTTGACATATTAACGGGGGGCTACACCTTC
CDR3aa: CASSFDILTGGYTF